Included here is one T cell receptor (beta chain) sequence, with context. The antigen this receptor binds is unknown. No per-base quality is available; no much larger clone lies one base away. This record belongs to a study of blood T cell repertoires in COVID-19 (dated by TCRdb to about 2020). Regarding the study in general: Collaborator samples came from the United States, Italy and Spain and covered acute and convalescent phases of COVID-19. The prospective study material was composed of cDNA or gDNA derived from T cells, B-cell-depleted T cells, or PBMCs. The dataset comprised deeply sampled blood TCRbeta repertoires from subjects exposed to, actively infected with, or recovered from COVID-19. The repertoires were released in a freely available public database meant as a resource for research on the immune response to SARS-CoV-2. Samples came from the ongoing ImmuneRACE study (first 160 participants) plus 1,254 subjects from 6 global collaborators. The sample metadata nearly always contained a de-identified subject ID, COVID-19 status, age in years and sex. Where available, HLA class I and class II types were taken from metadata supplied by the sample provider and were not determined by assay-based typing. Points the paper makes about the study in general: The quantity of clinical and demographic metadata differed by source and by participant and was supplied without curation.

TCRbeta CDR3 regions were amplified from genomic DNA using the immunoSEQ Assay, a bias-controlled multiplex PCR. The authors processed their data as follows. Within the assay, amplification of reference gene primers was used to estimate how many nucleated cells each sample contained. To quantify the absolute abundance of each unique TCRbeta CDR3 rearrangement, sequence reads were collapsed and filtered. Productive Simpson clonality was computed per sample as the square root of Simpson's diversity index over productive rearrangements. Not all clones reach the TCRdb copy of this immuneACCESS table, which keeps in-frame sequences only. Checked studies attribute under half of the gap to unresolved V genes and leave the rest unexplained. From that table come the V and J calls and clone size; the DNA was used to work out D and trimming. The sample has about 140,000 clones on record, around 83% of them singletons. Clones ranked in the top ten supply around 8.2% of the sample.

Counted from cysteine to phenylalanine, this CDR3 has 18 amino acids. Only the CDR3 part of the read is kept: 54 bases, read in frame from the first base. As encoded in the germline V gene, CDR1 is MNHEY while CDR2 is SVGEGT. The germline ends are 20 bases apart after V is trimmed by 5 bases and J by 0 bases. Whole blood was collected in K2EDTA tubes by collaborating institutions according to the institutions' own protocols. For TCRbeta analysis, collaborators shipped samples in one of three forms: frozen whole blood, isolated PBMCs, or DNA extracted from either of those sample types. In this chain, TRBV6-2 or TRBV6-3 is recombined with TRBJ2-1; the D gene is possibly TRBD2, with 5 bases matching. What was sequenced was peripheral blood. The source of this sequence is an older woman with acute or convalescent COVID-19. DNA sequence: TGTGCCAGCAGTCGCCTCTTGTTGGACTCAAGCTCCTACAATGAGCAGTTCTTC. It translates to CASSRLLLDSSSYNEQFF.